Below are 24 T cell receptor beta chains sequenced from a single sample in a study of cytomegalovirus exposure and HLA in healthy donors. PCR was performed using 60 Vbeta and 13 Jbeta primers. Clones were read by immunoSEQ multiplex PCR, and TCRdb kept only the in-frame ones, dropping some. This table holds roughly 120,000 clones, just under 70% found once. The sequenced material came from PBMCs. These receptors came from a woman aged 65 to 85 in good health and CMV-seropositive.

The genes are TRBV5-1 and TRBJ1-5, with D unresolved. CDR1 and CDR2 from the germline V gene are SGHRS and YFSETQ. V gave up 0 bases and J gave up 6 bases, with 7 bases separating them. The CDR3 is made up of 13 amino acids. CDR3 nucleotides: TGCGCCAGCAGCTTGGCCGCAGGTCAGCCCCAGCATTTT. Encoded protein: CASSLAAGQPQHF.

The V and J genes are TRBV4-1 and TRBJ2-1, with 9 bases lining up with TRBD1. Trimming took 0 bases from V and 7 from J; bases not matched to a gene: 19. The germline V gene has CDR1 MGHRA and CDR2 YSYEKL. CDR3 size: 20 residues. CDR3 bases: TGCGCCAGCAGCCAAGAGATGATGGGGTCGACAGGGGGTTCTCGGAATGAGCAGTTCTTC. Amino acids: CASSQEMMGSTGGSRNEQFF.

The CDR3 nucleotides are TGTGCCAGCAGCCCAGGGTATAATAGCTATGGCTACACCTTC. It encodes CASSPGYNSYGYTF. The chain recombines TRBV14 with TRBJ1-2; weak D call: TRBD1 (5 bases). This CDR3 comprises 14 residues. CDR1 SGHDN and CDR2 FVKESK come from the germline V gene. V was clipped by 4 bases and J by 4 bases, with 13 bases between them.

The rearrangement links TRBV4-2 to TRBJ2-1; TRBD2 matches at 7 bases. The germline V gene has CDR1 LGHNA and CDR2 YNFKEQ. The trim removed 2 bases at V and 0 bases at J, leaving 7 bases unmatched. The CDR3 has 17 residues. CDR3 in amino acids: CASSQPSGTSSYNEQFF. The DNA of the CDR3 is TGTGCCAGCAGCCAACCTAGCGGCACGAGCTCCTACAATGAGCAGTTCTTC.

The chain combines TRBV15 with TRBJ2-1, with a weak D call TRBD2 (5 bases). From germline, CDR1 is LNHNV and CDR2 YYDKDF (reference sequence). V was shortened by 5 bases and J by 7 bases, with 21 bases between the two germline ends. The CDR3 consists of 16 residues. For the CDR3, the DNA is TGTGCCACCAGCGCGAGATTTACACAAGGCGGGAATGAGCAGTTCTTC. Translation: CATSARFTQGGNEQFF. Together with reference TRBV15 and TRBJ2-1, the CDR3 gives the full variable domain: DAMVIQNPRYQVTQFGKPVTLSCSQTLNHNVMYWYQQKSSQAPKLLFHYYDKDFNNEADTPDNFQSRRPNTSFCFLDIRSPGLGDTAMYLCATSARFTQGGNEQFFGPGTRLTVL.

V and J are TRBV25-1 and TRBJ2-3; TRBD1 is a possible D gene (6 bases). This CDR3 region has 13 residues. Trimming cost V 7 bases and J 1 base, with 9 bases left between them. CDR1 and CDR2 from the germline V gene are MGHDK and SYGVNS. This chain's CDR3 is CASKQGGTDTQYF. The CDR3 region has the DNA TGTGCCAGCAAACAGGGAGGCACAGATACGCAGTATTTT.

The J gene is TRBJ1-1, the V gene TRBV7-9; 8 bases match TRBD1. V lost 5 bases and J lost 3; bases outside the gene matches: 2. In germline, CDR1 is SEHNR, CDR2 FQNEAQ (reference sequence). CDR3 length: 13 amino acids. CDR3 sequence (DNA): TGTGCCAGCAGCCCGACAGGGGACACTGAAGCTTTCTTT. Protein product: CASSPTGDTEAFF.

This rearrangement joins TRBV11-2 to TRBJ2-1; 8 nucleotides agree with TRBD2. J lost 1 base, V lost 4 bases, and 12 bases had no gene match. This CDR3 is built from 18 residues. Germline CDR1 is SGHAT and CDR2 is FQNNGV. The CDR3 loop reads CASSSSGGGLISYNEQFF. The CDR3 bases are TGTGCCAGCAGCTCCTCCGGGGGGGGGTTGATTTCCTACAATGAGCAGTTCTTC.

This rearrangement joins TRBV4-2 to TRBJ1-2, with 8 bases aligning to TRBD1. Germline CDR1 reads LGHNA; CDR2 reads YNFKEQ. V was pared by 1 base and J by 3 bases, with 7 bases of the junction left unmatched. The CDR3 has 16 amino acids. CDR3 in amino acids: CASSQVNQGADYGYTF. DNA of the CDR3: TGTGCCAGCAGCCAAGTTAATCAGGGGGCAGACTATGGCTACACCTTC.

J is TRBJ1-5 and V is TRBV6-6; 7 nucleotides align to TRBD1. CDR1 MNHNY and CDR2 SVGAGI come from the germline V gene (reference sequence). J was trimmed by 3 bases and V by 5 bases; bases with no gene match: 4. The CDR3 loop spans 14 amino acids. The CDR3 spells CASSRTGDNQPQHF. The CDR3 DNA is TGTGCCAGCAGTAGAACAGGGGACAATCAGCCCCAGCATTTT.

This sequence joins TRBV5-4 and TRBJ2-5, with 10 bases aligning to TRBD2. Trimming removed 0 bases from V and 2 bases from J; junction bases left unmatched: 1. The CDR3 spans 15 residues. Germline values: CDR1 SGHNT, CDR2 YYREEE (reference sequence). The CDR3 protein is CASSLALAGQETQYF. CDR3 nucleotide sequence: TGTGCCAGCAGCTTGGCACTAGCGGGACAAGAGACCCAGTACTTC.

The genes are TRBV4-1 and TRBJ2-3; D is possibly TRBD1 (5 bases). Between the trimmed V and J ends, which lost 5 bases and 0 bases, there was a span of 12 bases. The CDR3 is made up of 15 amino acids. Looked up from germline, CDR1 is MGHRA and CDR2 is YSYEKL. The chain's CDR3 is CASSRTWQSTDTQYF. The CDR3 nucleotides read TGCGCCAGCAGCAGGACATGGCAGAGCACAGATACGCAGTATTTT.

The chain has TRBV29-1 and TRBJ2-5; possibly TRBD1 for D (6 bases). V lost 2 bases to trimming and J lost 1 base, with 14 bases between them. The germline CDR1 and CDR2 sequences are SQVTM and ANQGSEA. There are 15 residues in the CDR3. CDR3 in amino acids: CSVEKTGSPQETQYF. The CDR3 bases are TGCAGCGTTGAAAAAACAGGGAGTCCCCAAGAGACCCAGTACTTC.

This clone is a singleton in its sample. The V call is TRBV20-1, the J call TRBJ1-6; D not resolved. Trimming shortened V by 5 bases and J by 7 bases, and 6 bases separated the two germline ends. The CDR3 extends over 11 amino acids. The V gene's germline CDR1 is DFQATT and CDR2 SNEGSKA (reference sequence). Here the CDR3 DNA reads TGCAGTGCTGTCAGGAATTCACCCCTCCACTTT. The encoded protein is CSAVRNSPLHF.

The chain is built from TRBV19 and TRBJ2-7; D perhaps matches TRBD1 (5 bases). The CDR3 sequence is 12 residues long. CDR1 LNHDA and CDR2 SQIVND come from the germline V gene (reference sequence). Trimming stripped 6 bases from V and 0 bases from J, with 6 bases between. CDR3 sequence: CASSDSSYEQYF. The DNA of the CDR3 is TGTGCCAGTAGCGACAGCTCCTACGAGCAGTACTTC.

The chain carries TRBV30 and TRBJ2-5; 10 bases match TRBD2. Germline V gene data show CDR1 as GTSNPN and CDR2 as SVGIG (reference sequence). J lost 5 bases, V lost 3 bases, and 0 bases had no gene match. The length of the CDR3 is 12 residues. The chain's CDR3 is CAWRLAGETQYF. CDR3 nucleotides: TGTGCCTGGAGACTAGCGGGGGAGACCCAGTACTTC.

This chain links TRBV30 with TRBJ1-6; possible D gene TRBD1, 6 bases. Trimming shortened V by 1 base and J by 5 bases, and 12 bases separated the two germline ends. The germline V gene encodes CDR1 GTSNPN and CDR2 SVGIG (reference sequence). CDR3 length: 15 amino acids. The CDR3 region has the DNA TGTGCCTGGAGTGCGCCGGACAGAGATAATTCACCCCTCCACTTT. Translation gives CAWSAPDRDNSPLHF.

The gene calls are TRBV6-5 and TRBJ1-2; no reliable D call. Trimming left V 10 bases short and J 5 bases short, with 11 bases between. Germline CDR1 and CDR2: MNHEY and SVGAGI. CDR3 length equals 11 residues. In nucleotides, the CDR3 is TGTGCCACTCGCGGAGGGTATGGCTACACCTTC. Its protein product is CATRGGYGYTF.

Only one count was recorded for this clone. J is TRBJ1-1 and V is TRBV7-3; D is uncertain. CDR1 SGHTA and CDR2 FQGTGA come from the germline V gene. Trimming cost V 5 bases and J 1 base, with 8 bases left between them. The CDR3 has 13 amino acids. The CDR3 DNA is TGTGCCAGCAGCCAGGACTGGAACACTGAAGCTTTCTTT. Translation: CASSQDWNTEAFF.

This chain joins TRBV11-2 and TRBJ1-1; 7 nucleotides align to TRBD1. CDR3 length: 14 amino acids. J lost 6 bases, V lost 4 bases, and 8 bases had no gene match. The germline gives CDR1 SGHAT, CDR2 FQNNGV. The CDR3 DNA sequence: TGTGCCAGCAGCTCAAGGAGAGGGGGCTCTGAAGCTTTCTTT. This encodes CASSSRRGGSEAFF.

The chain joins TRBV6-6 to TRBJ1-1; 8 bases agree with TRBD1. The CDR3 has 15 amino acids. Germline V gene sequence: CDR1 MNHNY, CDR2 SVGAGI (reference sequence). J gave up 4 bases and V 7 bases, and 11 bases lay outside the gene matches. CDR3 sequence reads: CASKTPQGEGTEAFF. The CDR3 region has the DNA TGTGCCAGCAAAACCCCACAGGGGGAAGGCACTGAAGCTTTCTTT.

The gene calls are TRBV7-7 and TRBJ2-3, with TRBD2 matching over 10 bases. The CDR3 consists of 15 residues. The V gene's germline CDR1 is SSHAT and CDR2 FNYEAQ (reference sequence). V was pared by 5 bases and J by 4 bases, with 6 bases of the junction left unmatched. In nucleotides, the CDR3 is TGTGCCAGCAGCACCGGGACTAGCGCCGCAGATACGCAGTATTTT. Translated, it gives CASSTGTSAADTQYF.

The V gene is TRBV30, the J gene TRBJ1-1, with unresolved D. Germline CDR1 is GTSNPN and CDR2 is SVGIG (reference sequence). V lost 4 bases and J 0 bases, leaving 9 bases between the germline ends. The CDR3 is made up of 13 amino acids. CDR3 DNA sequence: TGTGCCTGGATGCGAGGTATGAACACTGAAGCTTTCTTT. Amino acids: CAWMRGMNTEAFF.

The chain joins TRBV30 to TRBJ2-1; D is unresolved. The germline V gene has CDR1 GTSNPN and CDR2 SVGIG (reference sequence). Trimming took 0 bases from V and 8 from J, leaving 8 bases between them. CDR3 length: 12 amino acids. The DNA of the CDR3 is TGTGCCTGGAGTGTAAGCCTGCATGAGCAGTTCTTC. Amino acid sequence: CAWSVSLHEQFF. Combining the CDR3 with reference TRBV30 and TRBJ2-1 gives the whole variable domain SQTIHQWPATLVQPVGSPLSLECTVEGTSNPNLYWYRQAAGRGLQLLFYSVGIGQISSEVPQNLSASRPQDRQFILSSKKLLLSDSGFYLCAWSVSLHEQFFGPGTRLTVL.